The source of this TCR beta chain is a study of blood T cell repertoires in COVID-19. At the level of the study: From the United States, Italy and Spain came samples of acute and convalescent COVID-19.

Seattle-derived patients entered the study during active infection and were followed longitudinally. Looked up from germline, CDR1 is MNHNY and CDR2 is SVGAGI (reference sequence). Trimming cost V 2 bases and J 0 bases; bases outside gene matches: 5. The CDR3 is 16 residues long. Authors' analysis steps: Amplifying reference gene primers gave estimates of nucleated cell counts. Measured with immunoSEQ multiplex PCR; TCRdb has only the in-frame clones, and not every one. V, J and clone size reflect that table, while D and trimming were determined from the DNA. The table includes around 140,000 clones, around 86% detected once.

Source material: peripheral blood. The rearrangement links TRBV6-6 to TRBJ2-7; 9 nucleotides line up with TRBD2. The source of this sequence is a woman in her 70s with COVID-19, enrolled during active disease. The CDR3 region has the DNA TGTGCCAGCAGTTACGTCCCTAGCGGGGCCTCCTACGAGCAGTACTTC. It specifies CASSYVPSGASYEQYF.